This T cell receptor (beta chain) was recovered during a study of T cell changes during pregnancy in multiple sclerosis. This clone was recorded only once. The germline gene is not matched at one end of the junction; a read error may be the cause. Data came from immunoSEQ multiplex PCR; TCRdb stores just in-frame clones and leaves some out. Among some 100,000 clones listed, approximately 90% were seen once. This CDR3 has 15 residues. In germline, CDR1 is SNHLY, CDR2 FYNNEI. The V and J genes are TRBV2 and TRBJ1-6; 7 bases match TRBD1. The sequence derives from a female donor with multiple sclerosis, enrolled in a pregnancy study. The sequenced sample was peripheral blood, obtained after pregnancy. This CDR3 is CASNEEQGWDSPLHF. The CDR3 bases are TGTGCCAGCAATGAAGAACAGGGGTGGGATTCACCCCTCCACTTT.